The clone carrying this T cell receptor beta chain was found many times. This specimen belongs to a study of T-cell reconstitution after alpha-beta-depleted transplantation in children. Unique molecular identifiers were built into the TCRbeta library. TCRdb independently ran MiXCR on the PCR reads; one entry per CDR3 protein. Of around 340,000 distinct CDR3 sequences listed, roughly 13% are singletons. V was shortened by 5 bases and J by 8 bases, with 19 bases between the two germline ends. CDR1 is MNHEY and CDR2 is SVGEGT in the germline V gene. The CDR3 covers 15 residues. The chain recombines TRBV6-2 or TRBV6-3 with TRBJ2-1; D perhaps matches TRBD1 (5 bases). This TCR was sampled from a human donor who donated a stem cell graft to a child with Fanconi anemia. This sample comprised PBMCs, obtained from the stem cell graft. The CDR3 coding sequence is TGTGCCAGCAGTCGTACAGGTTCGGTTACTTATGAGCAGTTCTTC. Encoded protein: CASSRTGSVTYEQFF.